This paragraph covers one T cell receptor beta chain sequence. The record originates from a study of blood T cell repertoires in COVID-19. Looking at the study overall: Researchers got acute and convalescent COVID-19 samples from the United States, Italy and Spain. In each case, the material was cDNA or gDNA derived from T cells, B-cell-depleted T cells, or PBMCs.

V was clipped by 2 bases and J by 9 bases, with 14 bases between them. This CDR3 spans 14 amino acids. Germline assignment: CDR1 LGHDT and CDR2 YNNKEL (reference sequence). In the authors' methods: Reference gene primer amplification gave nucleated cell count estimates. Sequenced by immunoSEQ multiplex PCR; TCRdb stores in-frame clones only, minus some. The DNA gave D and trimming, while V, J and clone size come from that table. The data show roughly 70,000 clones, with 90% seen just once and 6.7% held by the top ten. Sequencing was performed on peripheral blood. This sequence was found in a woman older than 75 with active COVID-19. The chain links TRBV3-1 (or the pseudogene TRBV3-2) to TRBJ2-1; no definite D call. The CDR3 loop reads CASSQSQTNAEQFF. As DNA, the CDR3 is TGTGCCAGCAGCCAAAGTCAAACTAACGCTGAGCAGTTCTTC.